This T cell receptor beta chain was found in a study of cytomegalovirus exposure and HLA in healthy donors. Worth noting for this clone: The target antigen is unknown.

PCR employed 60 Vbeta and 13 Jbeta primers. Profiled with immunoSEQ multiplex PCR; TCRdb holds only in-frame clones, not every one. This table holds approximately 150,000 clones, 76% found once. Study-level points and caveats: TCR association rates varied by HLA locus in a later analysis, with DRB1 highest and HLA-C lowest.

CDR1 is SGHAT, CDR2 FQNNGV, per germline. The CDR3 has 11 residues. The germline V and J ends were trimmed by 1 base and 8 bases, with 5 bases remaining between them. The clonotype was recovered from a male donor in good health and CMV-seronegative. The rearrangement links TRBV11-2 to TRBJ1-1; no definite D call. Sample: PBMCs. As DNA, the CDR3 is TGTGCCAGCAGCTTAGTCCTAGAAGCTTTCTTT. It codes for CASSLVLEAFF.